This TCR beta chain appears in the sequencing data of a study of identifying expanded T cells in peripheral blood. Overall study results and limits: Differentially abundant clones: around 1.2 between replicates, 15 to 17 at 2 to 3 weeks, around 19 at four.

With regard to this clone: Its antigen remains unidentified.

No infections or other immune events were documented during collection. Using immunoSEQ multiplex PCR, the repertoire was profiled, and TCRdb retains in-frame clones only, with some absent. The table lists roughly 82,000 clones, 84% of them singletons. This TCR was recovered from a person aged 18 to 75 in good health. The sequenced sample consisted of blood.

The CDR3 DNA is TGTGCCAGCAGCCTCGGGGACGAGCAGTACTTC. Amino acids: CASSLGDEQYF. The V gene is TRBV5-4, the J gene TRBJ2-7; possible D gene TRBD2, 5 bases. V was cut by 4 bases and J by 5 bases, with 7 bases left in between. The germline V gene has CDR1 SGHNT and CDR2 YYREEE (reference sequence). The length of the CDR3 is 11 residues.